This TCR beta chain came from a study of blood T cell repertoires in COVID-19. In the original workflow: Estimated nucleated cell counts came from reference gene primer amplification. The repertoire was sequenced with immunoSEQ multiplex PCR; TCRdb's copy has only in-frame clones and lacks some. Clonal size and the V and J genes are those of that table, whereas D and trimming came from the DNA. Of 200,000 to 250,000 clones in the sample, roughly 79% were seen once. The germline V and J ends were trimmed by 4 bases and 0 bases, with 12 bases remaining between them. This CDR3 has 16 amino acids. Germline CDR1 LNHDA, CDR2 SQIVND (reference sequence).

Input material: peripheral blood. The chain carries TRBV19 and TRBJ2-2, with TRBD1 as a possible D gene (6 bases). This clonotype was sampled from a woman older than 75 with acute or convalescent COVID-19. CDR3 bases: TGTGCCAGTAGTACCCGGAACAGGGCGAACACCGGGGAGCTGTTTTTT. It specifies CASSTRNRANTGELFF.